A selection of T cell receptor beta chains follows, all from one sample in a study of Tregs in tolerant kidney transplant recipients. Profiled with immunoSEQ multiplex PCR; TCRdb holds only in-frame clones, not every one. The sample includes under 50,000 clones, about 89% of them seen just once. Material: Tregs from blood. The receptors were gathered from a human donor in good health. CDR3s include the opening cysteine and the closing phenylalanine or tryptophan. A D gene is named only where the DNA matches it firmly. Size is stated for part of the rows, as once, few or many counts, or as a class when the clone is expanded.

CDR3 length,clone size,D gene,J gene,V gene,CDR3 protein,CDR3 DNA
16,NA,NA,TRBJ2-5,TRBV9,CASSVAPGRSQETQYF,TGTGCCAGCAGCGTAGCCCCCGGCCGCAGCCAAGAGACCCAGTACTTC
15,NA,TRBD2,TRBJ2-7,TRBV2,CASMARGGPFYEQYF,TGTGCCAGCATGGCTCGCGGGGGGCCGTTTTACGAGCAGTACTTC
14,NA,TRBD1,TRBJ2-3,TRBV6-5,CASSPDRGPYAQYF,TGTGCCAGCAGCCCTGACAGGGGCCCATATGCGCAGTATTTT
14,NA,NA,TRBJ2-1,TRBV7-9,CASSTGTPYNEQFF,TGTGCCAGCAGCACCGGGACTCCTTACAATGAGCAGTTCTTC
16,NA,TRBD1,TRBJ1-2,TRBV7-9,CASSWGTTGQNYGYTF,TGTGCCAGCAGCTGGGGGACCACGGGACAGAACTATGGCTACACCTTC
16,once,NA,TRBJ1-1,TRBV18,CASSPLGREMNTEAFF,TGTGCCAGCTCACCACTGGGTCGGGAGATGAACACTGAAGCTTTCTTT
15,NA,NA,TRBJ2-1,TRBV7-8,CASSLYSGTLNEQFF,TGTGCCAGCAGCTTGTACTCGGGGACTTTAAATGAGCAGTTCTTC
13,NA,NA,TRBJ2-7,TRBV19,CASRAASSYEQYF,TGTGCCAGTAGGGCCGCCAGCTCCTACGAGCAGTACTTC
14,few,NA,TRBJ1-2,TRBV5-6,CASSLVGPNYGYTF,TGTGCCAGCAGCTTGGTGGGACCTAACTATGGCTACACCTTC
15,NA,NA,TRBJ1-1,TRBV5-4,CASSLGPVYGTEAFF,TGTGCCAGCAGCTTGGGACCTGTATACGGCACTGAAGCTTTCTTT
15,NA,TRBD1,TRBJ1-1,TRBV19,CASSTRQGLNTEAFF,TGTGCCAGTAGTACCCGACAGGGTCTGAACACTGAAGCTTTCTTT
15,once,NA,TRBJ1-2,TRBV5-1,CASSPHSGRDYGYTF,TGCGCCAGCAGCCCCCATTCGGGCAGGGACTATGGCTACACCTTC
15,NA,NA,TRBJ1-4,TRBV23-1,CASSQGGVLDEKLFF,TGCGCCAGCAGTCAAGGGGGCGTCCTCGATGAAAAACTGTTTTTT
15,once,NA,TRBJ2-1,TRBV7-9,CASSLRGGSYNEQFF,TGTGCCAGCAGCTTGAGGGGGGGTTCCTACAATGAGCAGTTCTTC
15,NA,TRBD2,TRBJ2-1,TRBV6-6,CASSYSGGAYNEQFF,TGTGCCAGCAGTTACTCGGGAGGGGCCTACAATGAGCAGTTCTTC
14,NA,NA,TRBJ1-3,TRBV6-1,CASSELWPGNTIYF,TGTGCCAGCAGTGAACTTTGGCCTGGAAACACCATATATTTT
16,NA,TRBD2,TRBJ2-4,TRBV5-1,CASSVYGGLAKNIQYF,TGCGCCAGCAGCGTCTACGGGGGGTTAGCCAAAAACATTCAGTACTTC
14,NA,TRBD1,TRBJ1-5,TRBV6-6,CASKNTRGNQPQHF,TGTGCCAGCAAAAATACCAGGGGGAATCAGCCCCAGCATTTT
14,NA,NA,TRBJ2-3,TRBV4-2,CASSQGRGTDTQYF,TGTGCCAGCAGCCAAGGAAGGGGCACAGATACGCAGTATTTT
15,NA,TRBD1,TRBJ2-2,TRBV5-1,CASSQGQANTGELFF,TGCGCCAGCAGCCAGGGACAGGCGAACACCGGGGAGCTGTTTTTT
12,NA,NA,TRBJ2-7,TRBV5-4,CASSPGSYEQYF,TGTGCCAGCAGCCCGGGGTCCTACGAGCAGTACTTC
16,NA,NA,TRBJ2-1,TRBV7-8,CASSSPWGATVHEQFF,TGTGCCAGCAGTTCCCCCTGGGGGGCAACCGTCCATGAGCAGTTCTTC
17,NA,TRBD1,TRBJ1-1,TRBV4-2,CASSQAGTGQMNTEAFF,TGTGCCAGCAGCCAAGCCGGGACAGGACAGATGAACACTGAAGCTTTCTTT